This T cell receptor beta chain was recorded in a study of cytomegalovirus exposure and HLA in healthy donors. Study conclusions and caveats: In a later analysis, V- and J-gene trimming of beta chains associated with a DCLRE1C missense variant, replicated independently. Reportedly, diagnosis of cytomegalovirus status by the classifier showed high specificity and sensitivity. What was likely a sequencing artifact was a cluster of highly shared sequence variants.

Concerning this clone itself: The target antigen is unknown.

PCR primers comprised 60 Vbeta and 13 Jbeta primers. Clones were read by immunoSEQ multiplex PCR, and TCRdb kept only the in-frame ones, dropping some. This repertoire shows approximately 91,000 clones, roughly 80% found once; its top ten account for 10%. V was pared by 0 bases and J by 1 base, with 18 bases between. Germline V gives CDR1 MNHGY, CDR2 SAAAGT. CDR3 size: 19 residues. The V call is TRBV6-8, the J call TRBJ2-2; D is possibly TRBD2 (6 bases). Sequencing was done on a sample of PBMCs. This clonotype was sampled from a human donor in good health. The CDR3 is CASSYSRVTAGMNTGELFF. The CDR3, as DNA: TGTGCCAGCAGTTACTCGAGGGTGACTGCGGGGATGAACACCGGGGAGCTGTTTTTT.